The 3 T cell receptor beta chains below all came from one sample that was sequenced in a study of cytomegalovirus exposure and HLA in healthy donors. 13 Jbeta primers and 60 Vbeta primers were used for the PCR. Profiling relied on immunoSEQ multiplex PCR, and the TCRdb table lists in-frame clones only, not all of them. Among over 85,000 clones listed, approximately 82% were seen once. The specimen sequenced was PBMCs. Receptors were obtained from a female donor in good health and CMV-seropositive.

The chain is built from TRBV2 and TRBJ2-7, with TRBD2 matching over 8 bases. Germline V gives CDR1 SNHLY, CDR2 FYNNEI. The length of the CDR3 is 13 residues. J was trimmed by 2 bases and V by 6 bases; bases with no gene match: 3. The chain's CDR3 is CASSPGLAYEQYF. CDR3 DNA: TGTGCCAGCAGCCCGGGACTAGCCTACGAGCAGTACTTC.

CDR3 sequence (DNA): TGCGCCAGCAGCCCCCCGGGCACCGGGGAGCTGTTTTTT. This sequence encodes CASSPPGTGELFF. V and J are TRBV4-1 and TRBJ2-2; unclear D gene. V was cut by 4 bases and J by 4 bases, with 7 bases left in between. The CDR3 has 13 amino acids. Per germline, CDR1 MGHRA and CDR2 YSYEKL.

The chain recombines TRBV6-1 with TRBJ1-5; D is perhaps TRBD1 (6 bases). Trimming stripped 3 bases from V and 4 bases from J, with 16 bases between. This CDR3 is built from 16 residues. Germline CDR1 reads MNHNS; CDR2 reads SASEGT. The CDR3 DNA reads TGTGCCAGCAGTGACCCCGGGGGGCGCGGTAATCAGCCCCAGCATTTT. It encodes CASSDPGGRGNQPQHF.